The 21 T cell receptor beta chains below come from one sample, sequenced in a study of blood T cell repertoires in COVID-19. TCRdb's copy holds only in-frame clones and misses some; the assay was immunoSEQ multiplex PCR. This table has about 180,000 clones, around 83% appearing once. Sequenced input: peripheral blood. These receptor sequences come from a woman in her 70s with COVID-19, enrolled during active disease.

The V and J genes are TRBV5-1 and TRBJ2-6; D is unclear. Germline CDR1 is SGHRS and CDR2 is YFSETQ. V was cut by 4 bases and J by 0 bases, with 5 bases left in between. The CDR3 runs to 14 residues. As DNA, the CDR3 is TGCGCCAGCAGCCCCGTCTCTGGGGCCAACGTCCTGACTTTC. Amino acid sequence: CASSPVSGANVLTF.

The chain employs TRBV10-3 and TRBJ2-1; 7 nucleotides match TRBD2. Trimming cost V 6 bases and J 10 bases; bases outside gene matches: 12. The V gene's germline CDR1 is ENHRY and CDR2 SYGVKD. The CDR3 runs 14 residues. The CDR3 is CAISLSGTMGEQFF. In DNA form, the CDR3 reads TGTGCCATCAGCCTCTCCGGGACTATGGGCGAGCAGTTCTTC.

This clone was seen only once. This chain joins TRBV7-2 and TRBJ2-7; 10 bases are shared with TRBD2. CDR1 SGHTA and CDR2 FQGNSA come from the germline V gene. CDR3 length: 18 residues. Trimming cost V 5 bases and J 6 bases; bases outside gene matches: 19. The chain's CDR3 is CASSPTGGKREGLSEQYF. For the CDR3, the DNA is TGTGCCAGCAGCCCCACGGGGGGGAAGCGGGAGGGCCTTTCCGAGCAGTACTTC.

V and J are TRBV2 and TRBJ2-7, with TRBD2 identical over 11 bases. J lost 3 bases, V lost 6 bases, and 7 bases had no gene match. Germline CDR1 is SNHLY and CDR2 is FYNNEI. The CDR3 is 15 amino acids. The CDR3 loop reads CASRYGLAGDYEQYF. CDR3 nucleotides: TGTGCCAGCAGGTACGGACTAGCGGGTGACTACGAGCAGTACTTC.

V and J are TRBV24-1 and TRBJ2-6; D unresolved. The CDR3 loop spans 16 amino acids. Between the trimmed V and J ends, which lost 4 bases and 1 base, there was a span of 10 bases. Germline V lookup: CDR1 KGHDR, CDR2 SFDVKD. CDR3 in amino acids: CATSDQAQSGANVLTF. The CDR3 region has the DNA TGTGCCACCAGTGACCAGGCACAGTCTGGGGCCAACGTCCTGACTTTC.

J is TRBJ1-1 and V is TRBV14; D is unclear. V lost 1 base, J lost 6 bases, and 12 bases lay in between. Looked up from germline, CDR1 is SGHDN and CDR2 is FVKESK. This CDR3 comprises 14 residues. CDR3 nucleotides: TGTGCCAGCAGCCAAGGATTCCGGTTGTCTGAAGCTTTCTTT. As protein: CASSQGFRLSEAFF. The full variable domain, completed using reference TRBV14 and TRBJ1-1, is EAGVTQFPSHSVIEKGQTVTLRCDPISGHDNLYWYRRVMGKEIKFLLHFVKESKQDESGMPNNRFLAERTGGTYSTLKVQPAELEDSGVYFCASSQGFRLSEAFFGQGTRLTVV.

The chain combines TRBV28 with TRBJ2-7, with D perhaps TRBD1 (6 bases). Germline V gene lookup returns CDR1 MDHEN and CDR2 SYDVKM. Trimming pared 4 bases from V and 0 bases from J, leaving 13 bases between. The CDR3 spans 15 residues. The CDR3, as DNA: TGTGCCAGCAGTTATGTCAGGGGCCGCTCCTACGAGCAGTACTTC. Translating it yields CASSYVRGRSYEQYF.

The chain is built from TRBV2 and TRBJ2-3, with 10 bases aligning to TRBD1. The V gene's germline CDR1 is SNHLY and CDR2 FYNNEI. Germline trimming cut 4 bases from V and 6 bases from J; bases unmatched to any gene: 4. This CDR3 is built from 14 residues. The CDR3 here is CASSGQGARDTQYF. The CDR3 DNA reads TGTGCCAGCAGTGGACAGGGGGCAAGGGATACGCAGTATTTT.

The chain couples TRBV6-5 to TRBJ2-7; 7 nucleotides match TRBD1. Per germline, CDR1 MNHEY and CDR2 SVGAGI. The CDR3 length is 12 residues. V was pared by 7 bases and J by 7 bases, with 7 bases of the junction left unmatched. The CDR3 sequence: CASTDRVREQYF. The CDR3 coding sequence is TGTGCCAGCACCGACAGGGTCCGGGAGCAGTACTTC.

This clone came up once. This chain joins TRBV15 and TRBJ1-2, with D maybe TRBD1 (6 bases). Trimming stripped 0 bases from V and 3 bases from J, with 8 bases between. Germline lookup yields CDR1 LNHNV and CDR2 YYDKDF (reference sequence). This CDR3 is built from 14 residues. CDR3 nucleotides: TGTGCCACCAGCAGAGATCAGGGGCACTATGGCTACACCTTC. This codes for CATSRDQGHYGYTF.

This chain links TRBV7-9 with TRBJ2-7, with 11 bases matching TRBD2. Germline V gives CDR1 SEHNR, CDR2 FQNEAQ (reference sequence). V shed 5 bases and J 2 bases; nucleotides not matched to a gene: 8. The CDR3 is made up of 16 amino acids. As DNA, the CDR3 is TGTGCCAGCAGCACCGGGACTAGCGGCCTTACCTACGAGCAGTACTTC. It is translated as CASSTGTSGLTYEQYF. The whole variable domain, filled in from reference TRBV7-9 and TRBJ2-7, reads DTGVSQNPRHKITKRGQNVTFRCDPISEHNRLYWYRQTLGQGPEFLTYFQNEAQLEKSRLLSDRFSAERPKGSFSTLEIQRTEQGDSAMYLCASSTGTSGLTYEQYFGPGTRLTVT.

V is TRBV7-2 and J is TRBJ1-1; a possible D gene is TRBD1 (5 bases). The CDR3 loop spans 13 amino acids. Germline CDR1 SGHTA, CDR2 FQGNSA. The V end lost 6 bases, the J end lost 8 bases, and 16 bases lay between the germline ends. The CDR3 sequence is CASRRTDSEEAFF. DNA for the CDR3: TGTGCCAGCAGACGCACTGACAGTGAAGAAGCTTTCTTT.

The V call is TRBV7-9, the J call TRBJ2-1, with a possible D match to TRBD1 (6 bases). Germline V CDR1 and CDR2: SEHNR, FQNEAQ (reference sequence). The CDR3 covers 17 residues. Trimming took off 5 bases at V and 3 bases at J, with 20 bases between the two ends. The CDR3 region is CASSLSARTESYNEQFF. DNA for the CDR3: TGTGCCAGCAGCCTATCGGCGAGGACAGAGAGCTACAATGAGCAGTTCTTC.

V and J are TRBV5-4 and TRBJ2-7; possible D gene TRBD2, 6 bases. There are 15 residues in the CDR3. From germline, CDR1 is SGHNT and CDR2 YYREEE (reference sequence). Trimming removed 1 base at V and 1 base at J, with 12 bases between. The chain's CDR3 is CASSLPGEKSYEQYF. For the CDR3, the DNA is TGTGCCAGCAGCTTGCCGGGAGAGAAGTCCTACGAGCAGTACTTC. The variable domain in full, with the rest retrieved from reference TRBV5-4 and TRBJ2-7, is ETGVTQSPTHLIKTRGQQVTLRCSSQSGHNTVSWYQQALGQGPQFIFQYYREEENGRGNFPPRFSGLQFPNYSSELNVNALELDDSALYLCASSLPGEKSYEQYFGPGTRLTVT.

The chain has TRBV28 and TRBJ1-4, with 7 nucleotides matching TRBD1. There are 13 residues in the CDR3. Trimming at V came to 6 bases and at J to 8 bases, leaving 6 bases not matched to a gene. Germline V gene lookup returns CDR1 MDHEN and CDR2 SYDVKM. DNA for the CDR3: TGTGCCAGCAGCCTGGGACAGCCCGAAAAACTGTTTTTT. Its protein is CASSLGQPEKLFF.

The CDR3 is CASNTPPSGKYNEQFF. The CDR3 DNA is TGTGCCAGCAACACTCCACCTAGCGGGAAGTACAATGAGCAGTTCTTC. The V gene is TRBV9, the J gene TRBJ2-1; 9 bases align to TRBD2. V lost 6 bases to trimming and J lost 4 bases; unmatched junction nucleotides: 11. The CDR3 contains 16 residues. Germline V gives CDR1 SGDLS, CDR2 YYNGEE.

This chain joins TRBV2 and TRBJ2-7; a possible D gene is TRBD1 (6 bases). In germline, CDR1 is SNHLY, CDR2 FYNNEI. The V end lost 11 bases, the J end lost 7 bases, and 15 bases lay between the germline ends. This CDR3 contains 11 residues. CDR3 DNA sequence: TGTGCCCTTGATCGAGGGGGTGAGCAGTACTTC. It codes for CALDRGGEQYF. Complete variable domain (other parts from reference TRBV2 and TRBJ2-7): EPEVTQTPSHQVTQMGQEVILRCVPISNHLYFYWYRQILGQKVEFLVSFYNNEISEKSEIFDDQFSVERPDGSNFTLKIRSTKLEDSAMYFCALDRGGEQYFGPGTRLTVT.

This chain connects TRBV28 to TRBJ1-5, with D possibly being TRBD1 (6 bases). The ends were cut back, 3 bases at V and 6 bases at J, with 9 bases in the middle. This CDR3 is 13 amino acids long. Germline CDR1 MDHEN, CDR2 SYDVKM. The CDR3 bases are TGTGCCAGCAGTTTTCTGGGGGCTCAGCCCCAGCATTTT. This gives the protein CASSFLGAQPQHF.

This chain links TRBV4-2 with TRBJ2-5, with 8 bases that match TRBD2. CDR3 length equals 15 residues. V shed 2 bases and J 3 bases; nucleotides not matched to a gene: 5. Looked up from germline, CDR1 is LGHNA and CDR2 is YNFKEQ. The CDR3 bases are TGTGCCAGCAGCCAACAGCGGGAGAACAAAGAGACCCAGTACTTC. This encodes CASSQQRENKETQYF.

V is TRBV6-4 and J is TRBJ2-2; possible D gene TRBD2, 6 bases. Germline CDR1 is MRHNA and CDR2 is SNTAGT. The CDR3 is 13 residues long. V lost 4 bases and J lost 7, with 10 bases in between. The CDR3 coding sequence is TGTGCCAGCAGTGGACTAGGAGGCGGGGAGCTGTTTTTT. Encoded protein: CASSGLGGGELFF.

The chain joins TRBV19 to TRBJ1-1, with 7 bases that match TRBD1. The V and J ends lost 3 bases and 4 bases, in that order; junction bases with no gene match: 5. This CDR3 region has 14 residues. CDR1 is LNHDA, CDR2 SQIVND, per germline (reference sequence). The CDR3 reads CASSIRQGGTEAFF. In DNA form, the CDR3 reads TGTGCCAGTAGTATCAGACAGGGAGGCACTGAAGCTTTCTTT.